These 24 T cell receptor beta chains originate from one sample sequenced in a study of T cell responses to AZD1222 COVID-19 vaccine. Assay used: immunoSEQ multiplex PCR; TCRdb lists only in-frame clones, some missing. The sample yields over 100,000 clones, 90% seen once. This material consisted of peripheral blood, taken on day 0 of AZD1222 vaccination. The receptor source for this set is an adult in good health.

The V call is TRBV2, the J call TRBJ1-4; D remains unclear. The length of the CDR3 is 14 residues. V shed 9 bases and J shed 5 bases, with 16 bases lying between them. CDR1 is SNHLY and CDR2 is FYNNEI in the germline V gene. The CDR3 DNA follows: TGTGCCAGTACGAACGCGGCGTACAATGAAAAACTGTTTTTT. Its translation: CASTNAAYNEKLFF.

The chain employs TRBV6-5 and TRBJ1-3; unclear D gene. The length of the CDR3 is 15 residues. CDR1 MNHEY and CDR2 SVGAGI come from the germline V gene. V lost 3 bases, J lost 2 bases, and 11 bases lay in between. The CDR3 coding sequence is TGTGCCAGCAGTTATGGCCCGAGGGCTGGAAACACCATATATTTT. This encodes CASSYGPRAGNTIYF.

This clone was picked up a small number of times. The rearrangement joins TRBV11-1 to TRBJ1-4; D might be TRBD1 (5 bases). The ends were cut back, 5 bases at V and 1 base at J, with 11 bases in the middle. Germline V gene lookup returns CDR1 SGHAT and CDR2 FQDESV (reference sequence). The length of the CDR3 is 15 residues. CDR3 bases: TGTGCCAGCAGCGAAACTGGGGGAACTAATGAAAAACTGTTTTTT. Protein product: CASSETGGTNEKLFF.

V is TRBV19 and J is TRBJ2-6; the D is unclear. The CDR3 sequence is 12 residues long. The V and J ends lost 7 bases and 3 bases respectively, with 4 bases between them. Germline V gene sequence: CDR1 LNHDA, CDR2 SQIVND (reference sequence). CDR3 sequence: CASTSGANVLTF. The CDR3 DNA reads TGTGCCAGTACGAGTGGGGCCAACGTCCTGACTTTC.

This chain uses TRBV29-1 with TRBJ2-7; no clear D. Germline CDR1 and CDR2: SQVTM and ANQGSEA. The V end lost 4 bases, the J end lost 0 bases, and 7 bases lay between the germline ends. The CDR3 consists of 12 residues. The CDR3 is CSVVVGSYEQYF. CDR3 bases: TGCAGCGTTGTGGTGGGCTCCTACGAGCAGTACTTC.

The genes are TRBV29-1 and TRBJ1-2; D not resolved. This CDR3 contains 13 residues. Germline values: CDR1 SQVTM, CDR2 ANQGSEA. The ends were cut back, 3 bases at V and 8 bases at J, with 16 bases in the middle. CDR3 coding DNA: TGCAGCGTTGATAAGATTGGGGAGGAGGGCTACACCTTC. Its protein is CSVDKIGEEGYTF.

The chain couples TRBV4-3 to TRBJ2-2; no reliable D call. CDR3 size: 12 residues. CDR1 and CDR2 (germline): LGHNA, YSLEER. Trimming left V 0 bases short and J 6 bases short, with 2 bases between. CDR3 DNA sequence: TGCGCCAGCAGCCAAGATCCCGGGGAGCTGTTTTTT. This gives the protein CASSQDPGELFF.

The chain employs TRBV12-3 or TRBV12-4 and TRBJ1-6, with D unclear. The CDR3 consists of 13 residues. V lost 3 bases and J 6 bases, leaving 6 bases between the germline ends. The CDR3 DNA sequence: TGTGCCAGCAGTTTTTCTGTTAATTCACCCCTCCACTTT. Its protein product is CASSFSVNSPLHF.

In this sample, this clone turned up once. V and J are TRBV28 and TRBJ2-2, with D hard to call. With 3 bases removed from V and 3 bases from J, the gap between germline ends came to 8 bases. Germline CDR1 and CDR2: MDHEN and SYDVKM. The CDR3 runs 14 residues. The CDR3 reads CASSFVADTGELFF. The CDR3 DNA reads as TGTGCCAGCAGTTTCGTAGCCGACACCGGGGAGCTGTTTTTT.

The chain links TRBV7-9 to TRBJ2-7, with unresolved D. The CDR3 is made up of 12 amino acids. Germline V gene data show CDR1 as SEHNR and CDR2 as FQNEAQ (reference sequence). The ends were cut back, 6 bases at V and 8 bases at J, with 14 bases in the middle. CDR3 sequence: CASRPNGPKQYF. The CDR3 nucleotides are TGTGCCAGCAGACCTAATGGGCCGAAGCAGTACTTC.

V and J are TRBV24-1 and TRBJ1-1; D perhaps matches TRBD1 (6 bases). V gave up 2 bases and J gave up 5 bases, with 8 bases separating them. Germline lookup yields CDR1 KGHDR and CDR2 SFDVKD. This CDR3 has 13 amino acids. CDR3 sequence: CATSDWGLTEAFF. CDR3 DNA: TGTGCCACCAGTGATTGGGGGCTTACTGAAGCTTTCTTT.

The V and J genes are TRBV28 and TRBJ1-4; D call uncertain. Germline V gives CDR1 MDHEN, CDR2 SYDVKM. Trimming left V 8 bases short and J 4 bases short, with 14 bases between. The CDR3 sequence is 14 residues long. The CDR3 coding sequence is TGTGCCAGCCGACTCGGAGGTCTTAATGAAAAACTGTTTTTT. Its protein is CASRLGGLNEKLFF.

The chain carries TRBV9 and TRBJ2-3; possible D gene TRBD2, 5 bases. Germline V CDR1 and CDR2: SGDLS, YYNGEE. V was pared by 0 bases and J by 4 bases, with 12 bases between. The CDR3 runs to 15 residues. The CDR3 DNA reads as TGTGCCAGCAGCGTAGCTGGCCTGCGGGCAGATACGCAGTATTTT. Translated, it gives CASSVAGLRADTQYF. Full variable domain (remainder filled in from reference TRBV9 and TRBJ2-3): DSGVTQTPKHLITATGQRVTLRCSPRSGDLSVYWYQQSLDQGLQFLIQYYNGEERAKGNILERFSAQQFPDLHSELNLSSLELGDSALYFCASSVAGLRADTQYFGPGTRLTVL.

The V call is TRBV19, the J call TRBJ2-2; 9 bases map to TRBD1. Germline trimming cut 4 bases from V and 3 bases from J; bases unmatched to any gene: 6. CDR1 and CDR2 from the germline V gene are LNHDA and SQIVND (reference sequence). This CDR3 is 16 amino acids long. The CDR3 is CASSTNRGLDTGELFF. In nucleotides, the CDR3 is TGTGCCAGTAGTACCAACAGGGGGCTTGACACCGGGGAGCTGTTTTTT.

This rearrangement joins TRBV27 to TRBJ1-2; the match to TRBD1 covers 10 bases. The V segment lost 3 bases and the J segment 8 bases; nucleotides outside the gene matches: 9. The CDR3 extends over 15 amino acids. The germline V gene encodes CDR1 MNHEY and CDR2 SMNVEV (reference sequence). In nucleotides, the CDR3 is TGTGCCAGCAGTTTGACTGGGACAGGGGCGGGGGGCTACACCTTC. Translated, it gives CASSLTGTGAGGYTF.

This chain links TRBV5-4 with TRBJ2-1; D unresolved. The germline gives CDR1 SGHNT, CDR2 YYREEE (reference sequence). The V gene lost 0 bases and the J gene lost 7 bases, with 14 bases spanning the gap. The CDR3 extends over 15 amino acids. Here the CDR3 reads CASSLAPTGVNEQFF. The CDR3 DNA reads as TGTGCCAGCAGCTTGGCCCCCACTGGGGTTAATGAGCAGTTCTTC. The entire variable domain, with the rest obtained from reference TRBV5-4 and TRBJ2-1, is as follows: ETGVTQSPTHLIKTRGQQVTLRCSSQSGHNTVSWYQQALGQGPQFIFQYYREEENGRGNFPPRFSGLQFPNYSSELNVNALELDDSALYLCASSLAPTGVNEQFFGPGTRLTVL.

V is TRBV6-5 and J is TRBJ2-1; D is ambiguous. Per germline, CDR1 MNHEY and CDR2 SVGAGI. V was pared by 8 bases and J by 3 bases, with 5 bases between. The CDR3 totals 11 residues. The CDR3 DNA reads TGTGCCAGCGGGAACTACAATGAGCAGTTCTTC. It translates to CASGNYNEQFF.

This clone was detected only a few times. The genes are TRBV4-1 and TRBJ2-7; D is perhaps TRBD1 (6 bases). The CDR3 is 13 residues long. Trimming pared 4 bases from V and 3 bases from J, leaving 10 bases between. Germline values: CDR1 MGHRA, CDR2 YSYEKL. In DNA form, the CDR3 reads TGCGCCAGCAGCCGGTCGGACAGCTACGAGCAGTACTTC. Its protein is CASSRSDSYEQYF.

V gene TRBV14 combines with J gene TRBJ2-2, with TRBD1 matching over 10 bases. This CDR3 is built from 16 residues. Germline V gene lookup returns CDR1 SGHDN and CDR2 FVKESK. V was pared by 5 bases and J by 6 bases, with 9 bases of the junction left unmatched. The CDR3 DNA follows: TGTGCCAGCAGCTCGACGGGACAGGGGTTTTCCGGGGAGCTGTTTTTT. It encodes CASSSTGQGFSGELFF. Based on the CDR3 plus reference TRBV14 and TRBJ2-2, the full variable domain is EAGVTQFPSHSVIEKGQTVTLRCDPISGHDNLYWYRRVMGKEIKFLLHFVKESKQDESGMPNNRFLAERTGGTYSTLKVQPAELEDSGVYFCASSSTGQGFSGELFFGEGSRLTVL.

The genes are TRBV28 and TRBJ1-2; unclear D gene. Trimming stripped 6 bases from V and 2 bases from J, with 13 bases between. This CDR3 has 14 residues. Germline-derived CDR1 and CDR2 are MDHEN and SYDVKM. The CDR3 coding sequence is TGTGCCAGCAGGCCTACCGGGCCGAACTATGGCTACACCTTC. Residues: CASRPTGPNYGYTF.

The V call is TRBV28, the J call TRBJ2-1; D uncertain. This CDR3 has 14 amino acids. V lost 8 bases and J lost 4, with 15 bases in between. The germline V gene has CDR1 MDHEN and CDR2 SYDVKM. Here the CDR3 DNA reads TGTGCCAGCCTTGCCCCCTCGTCTTACAATGAGCAGTTCTTC. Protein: CASLAPSSYNEQFF.

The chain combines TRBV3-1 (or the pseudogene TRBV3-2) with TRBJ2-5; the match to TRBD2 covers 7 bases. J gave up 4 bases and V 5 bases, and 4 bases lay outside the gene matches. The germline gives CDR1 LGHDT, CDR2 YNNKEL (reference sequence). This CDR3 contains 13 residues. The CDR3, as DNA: TGTGCCAGCAGCATGACTAGCCGAGAGACCCAGTACTTC. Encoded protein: CASSMTSRETQYF.

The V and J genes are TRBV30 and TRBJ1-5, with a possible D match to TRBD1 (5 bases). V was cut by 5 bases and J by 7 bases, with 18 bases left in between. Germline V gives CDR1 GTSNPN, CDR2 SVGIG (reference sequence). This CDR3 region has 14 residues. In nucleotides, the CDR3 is TGTGCCTGGGGGATGAGTGGCGGGGGACAGCCCCAGCATTTT. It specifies CAWGMSGGGQPQHF. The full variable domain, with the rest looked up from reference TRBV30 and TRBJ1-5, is SQTIHQWPATLVQPVGSPLSLECTVEGTSNPNLYWYRQAAGRGLQLLFYSVGIGQISSEVPQNLSASRPQDRQFILSSKKLLLSDSGFYLCAWGMSGGGQPQHFGDGTRLSIL.

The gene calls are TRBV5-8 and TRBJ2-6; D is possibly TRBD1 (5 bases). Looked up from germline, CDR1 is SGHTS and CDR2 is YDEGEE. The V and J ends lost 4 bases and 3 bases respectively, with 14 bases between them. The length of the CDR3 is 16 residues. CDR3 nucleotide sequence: TGTGCCAGCAGCCCCTGGGTGGGGCTTGGGGCCAACGTCCTGACTTTC. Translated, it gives CASSPWVGLGANVLTF.